This T cell receptor (beta chain) was documented in a study of blood T cell repertoires in COVID-19. As for the study in general: The origin of the acute and convalescent COVID-19 samples was the United States, Italy and Spain. T cells, B-cell-depleted T cells, or PBMCs provided the cDNA or gDNA that served as material.

J gave up 9 bases and V 2 bases, and 7 bases lay outside the gene matches. CDR1 ENHRY and CDR2 SYGVKD come from the germline V gene. The CDR3 is 15 residues long. Study processing details: Cell counts per sample came from amplifying reference gene primers. Clones were read by immunoSEQ multiplex PCR, and TCRdb kept only the in-frame ones, dropping some. Clone size and V and J calls were adopted from that table, with D and trimming inferred from the DNA. The sample includes over 150,000 clones, roughly 80% of them seen just once. The receptor was derived from a woman aged 60-75 years with acute or convalescent COVID-19. Sample: peripheral blood. The chain combines TRBV10-3 with TRBJ2-1; 10 bases are shared with TRBD1. In DNA form, the CDR3 reads TGTGCCATCAGTGAGCCGGGACAGGGGTCGACTGAGCAGTTCTTC. It specifies CAISEPGQGSTEQFF.